This T cell receptor (beta chain) was identified in a study of a mutant IDH1 vaccine in newly diagnosed glioma. The wider study: All eight of the vaccinations patients received fell in weeks 1, 3, 5, 7, 11, 15, 19 and 23. Treated patients had a mean age of about 38 years and an approximately 60% male, around 38% female split. Before enrollment, the patients had been treated with radiotherapy alone, temozolomide alone, or both together. Most of them had received both.

Using immunoSEQ multiplex PCR, the repertoire was profiled, and TCRdb retains in-frame clones only, with some absent. Of about 44,000 clones in the sample, around 93% were seen once. General study findings and limits: Pseudoprogression apparently tracked independently of changes in top peripheral T cell clonotypes.

In the case of this clone: What it binds is not known.

Sample time point: week 23, last vaccination. All doses held 300 ug of mutant IDH1 20-mer peptide, with topical imiquimod. The sequence derives from a man between 50 and 59 years old with glioma. Sequenced here: PBMCs, sampled from a glioma patient whose treatment included an IDH1 peptide vaccine.

The CDR3 bases are TGTGCCAGCAGCTACGGTAGCTCTGGAAACACCATATATTTT. The encoded protein is CASSYGSSGNTIYF. The gene calls are TRBV5-5 and TRBJ1-3, with D hard to call. The CDR3 extends over 14 amino acids. Trimming pared 3 bases from V and 0 bases from J, leaving 7 bases between. The germline V gene encodes CDR1 SGHKS and CDR2 YYEKEE (reference sequence).